The clone carrying this TCR beta chain turned up a few times. The antigen is not known. Time point reported: patch test 3, about 24 weeks after DPC sensitization. Treatment defined: therapeutic diphenylcyclopropenone sensitization with weekly scalp DPC. Original methodology: Per-sample TCR counts ranged from about 20,000 to 700,000, median about 100,000. TCRdb fed the RACE reads into MiXCR, producing one record per CDR3 protein. For this entry, the V and J calls and clone size follow TCRdb and not the study's own pipeline. The table records roughly 100,000 distinct CDR3 sequences, about 34% of them present only once. These data come from a study of human T cells and chemical hapten exposure. On the study more broadly: The study patch tested 0.01% DPC on the upper back and read results at 6 days.

The CDR3 length is 14 residues. Losses at the gene ends were 4 bases for V and 5 bases for J; bases not matched to a gene: 6. Regarding the study as a whole: Significantly more large CDR3 similarity clusters were formed by expanded TCRs than by controls. In the PT1 data, expanded TCR counts showed a positive correlation with patch test score.

This chain connects TRBV12-3 or TRBV12-4 to TRBJ1-1; 8 bases align to TRBD1. The sample was whole blood, taken in connection with sensitization to the hapten diphenylcyclopropenone (DPC). The clonotype originates from a man between 40 and 49 years old with alopecia areata. Some clones in this sample may be carry-over from other donors' samples. The CDR3 sequence: CASSSRTGRTEAFF. CDR3 nucleotides: TGTGCCAGCAGTTCCCGGACAGGGAGAACTGAAGCTTTCTTT.